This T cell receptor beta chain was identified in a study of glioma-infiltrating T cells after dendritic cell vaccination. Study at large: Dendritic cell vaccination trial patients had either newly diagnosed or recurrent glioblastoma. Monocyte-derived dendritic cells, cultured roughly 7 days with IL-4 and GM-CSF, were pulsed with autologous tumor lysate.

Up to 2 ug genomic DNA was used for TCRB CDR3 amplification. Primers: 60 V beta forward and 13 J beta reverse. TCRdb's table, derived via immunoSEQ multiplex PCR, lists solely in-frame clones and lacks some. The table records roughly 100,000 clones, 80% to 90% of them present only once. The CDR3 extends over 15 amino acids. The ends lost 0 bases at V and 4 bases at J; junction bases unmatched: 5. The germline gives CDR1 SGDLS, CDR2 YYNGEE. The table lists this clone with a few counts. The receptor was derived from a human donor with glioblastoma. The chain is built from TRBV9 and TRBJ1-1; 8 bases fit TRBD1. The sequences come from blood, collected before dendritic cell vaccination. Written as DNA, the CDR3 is TGTGCCAGCAGCGTAGGGACAGGGATGGGCACTGAAGCTTTCTTT. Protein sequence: CASSVGTGMGTEAFF.